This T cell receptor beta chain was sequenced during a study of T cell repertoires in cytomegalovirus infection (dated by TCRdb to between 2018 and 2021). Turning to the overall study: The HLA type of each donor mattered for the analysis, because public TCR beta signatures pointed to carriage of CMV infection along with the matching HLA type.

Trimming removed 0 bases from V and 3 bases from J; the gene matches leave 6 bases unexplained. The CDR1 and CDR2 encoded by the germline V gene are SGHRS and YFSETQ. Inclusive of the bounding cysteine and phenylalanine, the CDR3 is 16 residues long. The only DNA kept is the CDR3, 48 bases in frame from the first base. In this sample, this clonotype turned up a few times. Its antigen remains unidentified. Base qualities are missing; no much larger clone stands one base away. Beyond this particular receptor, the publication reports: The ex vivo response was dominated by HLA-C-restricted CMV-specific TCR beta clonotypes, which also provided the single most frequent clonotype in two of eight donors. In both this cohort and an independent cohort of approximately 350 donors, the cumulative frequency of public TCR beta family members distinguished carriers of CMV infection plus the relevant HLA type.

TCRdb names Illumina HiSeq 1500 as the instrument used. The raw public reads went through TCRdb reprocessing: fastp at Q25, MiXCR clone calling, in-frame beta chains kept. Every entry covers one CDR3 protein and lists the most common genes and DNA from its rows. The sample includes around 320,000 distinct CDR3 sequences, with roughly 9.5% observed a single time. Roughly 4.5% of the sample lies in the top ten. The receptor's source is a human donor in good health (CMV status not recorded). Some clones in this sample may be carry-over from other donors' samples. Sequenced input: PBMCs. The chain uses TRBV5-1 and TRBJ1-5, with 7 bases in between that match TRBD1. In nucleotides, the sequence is TGCGCCAGCAGCTTGGGTTCAGGGGGGACCAATCAGCCCCAGCATTTT. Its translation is CASSLGSGGTNQPQHF.